This note documents a single T cell receptor (beta chain) sequence. These data belong to a study of tissue T cells after allogeneic stem cell transplantation. The assay was immunoSEQ multiplex PCR, and TCRdb's table has in-frame clones only and misses some. The sample has fewer than 2,000 clones, approximately 80% seen once. The J segment lost 8 bases and the V segment lost 1 base, leaving 10 bases of the junction unmatched. This CDR3 is built from 15 residues. Germline CDR1 LGHNA, CDR2 YSLEER. The source is a male patient between 35 and 70 years old with steroid-refractory graft-versus-host disease after an allogeneic stem cell transplant. Among the T cells, some may be from the graft donor. The chain links TRBV4-3 to TRBJ1-2, with TRBD1 matching 7 bases. Here the sequenced sample was colon tissue, taken at autopsy. The CDR3 region is CASSQGLGQLNGYTF. For the CDR3, the DNA is TGCGCCAGCAGCCAAGGCCTGGGACAGCTAAACGGCTACACCTTC.